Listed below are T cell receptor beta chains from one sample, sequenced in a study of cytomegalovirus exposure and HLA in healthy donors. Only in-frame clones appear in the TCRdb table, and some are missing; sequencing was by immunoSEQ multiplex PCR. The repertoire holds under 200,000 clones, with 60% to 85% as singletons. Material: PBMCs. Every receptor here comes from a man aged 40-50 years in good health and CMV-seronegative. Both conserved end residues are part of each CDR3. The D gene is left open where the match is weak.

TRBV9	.	CASSVITSHEQFF
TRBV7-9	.	CASSLGRVLNTEAFF
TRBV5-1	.	CASSLKGDSGNTIYF
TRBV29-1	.	CSARQDLNQPQHF
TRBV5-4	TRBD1	CASSLGTSGQTEGGQFF
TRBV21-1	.	CASSSHPPDTGTEAFF
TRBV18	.	CASSPRALTEAFF
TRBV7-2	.	CASSSRGTGTTEAFF
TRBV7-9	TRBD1	CASSHRDRAQETQYF
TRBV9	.	CASSEGRGLAGELFF
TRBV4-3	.	CASSQDRGIYEQYF
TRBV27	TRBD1	CASSFLIRGPSDNEQFF
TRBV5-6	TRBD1	CASSQGYRGYEQYF
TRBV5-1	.	CASSPGGFYMNTEAFF
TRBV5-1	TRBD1	CASSPESGGEQFF
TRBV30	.	CAWSPGSSGLELFF